This T cell receptor beta chain was captured in a study of lymphopenia after photon versus proton radiotherapy. TCRdb's copy holds only in-frame clones and misses some; the assay was immunoSEQ multiplex PCR. The sample has about 16,000 clones, under 90% seen once; the top ten hold around a tenth. A word on this clone: In the same sample, other DNA sequences code for this CDR3.

Germline CDR1 reads LNHDA; CDR2 reads SQIVND (reference sequence). J was trimmed by 3 bases and V by 6 bases; bases with no gene match: 8. There are 15 residues in the CDR3. V usage is TRBV19 and J usage is TRBJ2-5; TRBD1 matches 9 bases. Sequenced material: peripheral blood, taken from a patient treated with proton-based radiotherapy. The clonotype comes from a man in his 70s with pancreatic cancer. In nucleotides, the CDR3 is TGTGCCAGTAGACCCGGGACAGGGAGCAAAGAGACCCAGTACTTC. Translated, it gives CASRPGTGSKETQYF.